Here is one TCR beta chain with its context. Measured with immunoSEQ multiplex PCR; TCRdb has only the in-frame clones, and not every one. The data contain fewer than 90,000 clones, about 95% of them singletons. The data were taken from a study of blood T cell repertoires in COVID-19. Across the study: The United States, Italy and Spain provided the acute and convalescent COVID-19 samples. T cells, B-cell-depleted T cells, or PBMCs provided the cDNA or gDNA that served as material.

The length of the CDR3 is 15 residues. Per the germline V gene, CDR1 is SQVTM and CDR2 is ANQGSEA. The J segment lost 0 bases and the V segment lost 0 bases, leaving 5 bases of the junction unmatched. Sequences were obtained from peripheral blood. The receptor's source is a human donor with active COVID-19. The donor label of this sample is uncertain. The rearrangement links TRBV29-1 to TRBJ2-7; 7 bases are a match to TRBD1. Written as DNA, the CDR3 is TGCAGCGTTGAAGATCCCGGGACAGTCTCCTACGAGCAGTACTTC. Its translation: CSVEDPGTVSYEQYF.